These 19 T cell receptor beta chains came from one sample sequenced in a study of cytomegalovirus exposure and HLA in healthy donors. PCR amplification relied on 60 Vbeta primers (plus 13 Jbeta primers). The assay was immunoSEQ multiplex PCR, and TCRdb's table has in-frame clones only and misses some. The sample has 100,000 or so clones; around 82% are singletons. Specimen: PBMCs. These receptors all come from a man younger than 35 in good health and CMV-seronegative.

The V call is TRBV7-8, the J call TRBJ2-5; TRBD2 agrees at 7 bases. This CDR3 is 19 amino acids long. CDR1 and CDR2 (germline): SGHVS, FQNEAQ. V dropped 1 base and J dropped 0; count of bases not matched to a gene: 14. The CDR3 bases are TGTGCCAGCAGCTTAGATGGGCGGGTAGCGGGTGATAACCAAGAGACCCAGTACTTC. Protein sequence: CASSLDGRVAGDNQETQYF.

The V and J genes are TRBV13 and TRBJ2-1; 9 bases are shared with TRBD1. The CDR3 sequence is 15 residues long. CDR1 is PRHDT and CDR2 is FYEKMQ in the germline V gene (reference sequence). Losses at the gene ends were 5 bases for V and 8 bases for J; bases not matched to a gene: 10. For the CDR3, the DNA is TGTGCCAGCAGCCACGACAGGGGGGCCTTCCATGAGCAGTTCTTC. Encoded protein: CASSHDRGAFHEQFF. The whole variable domain, filled in from reference TRBV13 and TRBJ2-1, reads AAGVIQSPRHLIKEKRETATLKCYPIPRHDTVYWYQQGPGQDPQFLISFYEKMQSDKGSIPDRFSAQQFSDYHSELNMSSLELGDSALYFCASSHDRGAFHEQFFGPGTRLTVL.

V and J are TRBV15 and TRBJ1-6; a weak D match, TRBD1 (6 bases). Trimming cost V 0 bases and J 5 bases, with 11 bases left between them. This CDR3 is built from 16 residues. The germline CDR1 and CDR2 sequences are LNHNV and YYDKDF (reference sequence). CDR3 coding DNA: TGTGCCACCAGCAGAGACCCAGGGGCGAATAATTCACCCCTCCACTTT. It yields the protein CATSRDPGANNSPLHF.

As regards this clone: The junction differs from germline at one of its ends, possibly a read error. The rearrangement uses TRBV14 and TRBJ1-1; TRBD1 agrees at 10 bases. This CDR3 has 13 amino acids. Germline CDR1 reads SGHDN; CDR2 reads FVKESK. The CDR3 region is CASSLTGGTKAFF. The CDR3 DNA is TGTGCCAGCAGCCTGACAGGGGGCACTAAAGCTTTCTTT.

With respect to this clone: A read error may account for a junction end that differs from germline. The chain carries TRBV7-9 and TRBJ1-5, with 10 bases that match TRBD1. Germline V gene lookup returns CDR1 SEHNR and CDR2 FQNEAQ (reference sequence). The CDR3 is made up of 14 amino acids. The CDR3 loop is CSSGTGEFNQPQHF. For the CDR3, the DNA is TGTTCCAGCGGGACAGGGGAATTCAATCAGCCCCAGCATTTT. Complete variable domain (other parts from reference TRBV7-9 and TRBJ1-5): DTGVSQNPRHKITKRGQNVTFRCDPISEHNRLYWYRQTLGQGPEFLTYFQNEAQLEKSRLLSDRFSAERPKGSFSTLEIQRTEQGDSAMYLCSSGTGEFNQPQHFGDGTRLSIL.

The genes are TRBV10-1 and TRBJ2-3, with D hard to call. Germline values: CDR1 WNHNN, CDR2 SYGVQD (reference sequence). The CDR3 runs 13 residues. Trimming took off 4 bases at V and 1 base at J, with 6 bases between the two ends. CDR3 in DNA: TGCGCCAGCAGTGCGGGTGGCACAGATACGCAGTATTTT. It is translated as CASSAGGTDTQYF.

This sequence joins TRBV6-5 and TRBJ1-2; the match to TRBD1 covers 7 bases. V lost 6 bases and J lost 3; bases outside the gene matches: 4. CDR3 length equals 13 residues. Germline V gives CDR1 MNHEY, CDR2 SVGAGI. CDR3 DNA sequence: TGTGCCAGCAGCCTCGGGACAGACTATGGCTACACCTTC. This encodes CASSLGTDYGYTF.

The CDR3 bases are TGTGCCAGCAGTGAAGCCGAGAGCTCCTACGAGCAGTACTTC. It encodes CASSEAESSYEQYF. This sequence joins TRBV6-1 and TRBJ2-7, with no clear D. The CDR3 has 14 amino acids. The V end was cut by 0 bases, the J end by 0 bases, with 6 bases between. Germline-derived CDR1 and CDR2 are MNHNS and SASEGT.

The chain recombines TRBV7-9 with TRBJ2-7; maybe TRBD2 (5 bases). There are 14 residues in the CDR3. Trimming pared 4 bases from V and 0 bases from J, leaving 10 bases between. From germline, CDR1 is SEHNR and CDR2 FQNEAQ (reference sequence). The CDR3 DNA is TGTGCCAGCAGCTCGCCGGGGTTCTCCTACGAGCAGTACTTC. Protein sequence: CASSSPGFSYEQYF.

The rearrangement uses TRBV6-1 and TRBJ2-2, with 12 bases fitting TRBD2. The CDR3 runs 15 residues. CDR1 and CDR2 from the germline V gene are MNHNS and SASEGT. V dropped 5 bases and J dropped 4; count of bases not matched to a gene: 2. The CDR3 reads CASSLAGGSTGELFF. The CDR3, as DNA: TGTGCCAGCAGTCTAGCGGGGGGGTCCACCGGGGAGCTGTTTTTT.

For this clone: The same CDR3 also results from other DNA sequences found in this sample. This chain uses TRBV18 with TRBJ1-5; TRBD1 agrees at 10 bases. The V gene's germline CDR1 is KGHSH and CDR2 LQKENI. V lost 3 bases to trimming and J lost 5 bases; unmatched junction nucleotides: 1. The CDR3 runs to 14 residues. In DNA form, the CDR3 reads TGTGCCAGCTCACCGACAGGGGGCGATCAGCCCCAGCATTTT. It yields the protein CASSPTGGDQPQHF.

The genes are TRBV7-9 and TRBJ2-3; 11 bases match TRBD1. CDR3 length equals 15 residues. Germline V gives CDR1 SEHNR, CDR2 FQNEAQ (reference sequence). V lost 4 bases to trimming and J lost 5 bases; unmatched junction nucleotides: 5. This chain's CDR3 is CASSSTGQGVDTQYF. The CDR3 DNA reads TGTGCCAGCAGCTCCACGGGACAGGGGGTAGATACGCAGTATTTT.

The chain joins TRBV5-1 to TRBJ1-2; 8 nucleotides line up with TRBD1. The CDR3 runs 18 residues. Germline CDR1 reads SGHRS; CDR2 reads YFSETQ. Trimming at V came to 0 bases and at J to 3 bases, leaving 13 bases not matched to a gene. This CDR3 reads CASSLEGATGVLYYGYTF. For the CDR3, the DNA is TGCGCCAGCAGCTTGGAAGGTGCGACAGGGGTCTTGTACTATGGCTACACCTTC.

V usage is TRBV5-1 and J usage is TRBJ2-1; tentative D call: TRBD2 (5 bases). V lost 0 bases and J 7 bases, leaving 14 bases between the germline ends. From germline, CDR1 is SGHRS and CDR2 YFSETQ. The CDR3 runs 15 residues. CDR3 nucleotides: TGCGCCAGCAGCTTGGGGAGCGGCTTCACAAATGAGCAGTTCTTC. Residues: CASSLGSGFTNEQFF.

This rearrangement joins TRBV6-1 to TRBJ1-2; 10 positions agree with TRBD1. Unmatched junction bases numbered 6, after V lost 4 bases and J lost 4 bases. Germline V gives CDR1 MNHNS, CDR2 SASEGT. The CDR3 spans 15 residues. In DNA form, the CDR3 reads TGTGCCAGCAGTGGGTCGACAGGGGGCGGCTATGGCTACACCTTC. Its translation is CASSGSTGGGYGYTF.

V is TRBV27 and J is TRBJ2-5; 10 bases agree with TRBD1. Germline CDR1 reads MNHEY; CDR2 reads SMNVEV (reference sequence). The CDR3 covers 19 residues. V trimming: 2 bases; J trimming: 5 bases; junction bases outside the gene matches: 17. CDR3: CASSLNGDRGPIRRETQYF. DNA of the CDR3: TGTGCCAGCAGTTTAAACGGTGACAGGGGGCCCATTAGGAGGGAGACCCAGTACTTC.

This chain connects TRBV19 to TRBJ1-1; tentatively, D is TRBD1 (5 bases). The CDR3 totals 15 residues. Trimming pared 5 bases from V and 1 base from J, leaving 14 bases between. CDR1 and CDR2 (germline): LNHDA, SQIVND (reference sequence). The CDR3 DNA reads as TGTGCCAGTAGTGGAACCAGGGCCGCGAACACTGAAGCTTTCTTT. Its protein product is CASSGTRAANTEAFF. Drawing the rest from reference TRBV19 and TRBJ1-1, the complete variable domain is DGGITQSPKYLFRKEGQNVTLSCEQNLNHDAMYWYRQDPGQGLRLIYYSQIVNDFQKGDIAEGYSVSREKKESFPLTVTSAQKNPTAFYLCASSGTRAANTEAFFGQGTRLTVV.

The rearrangement links TRBV18 to TRBJ2-7, with TRBD2 matching 9 bases. The CDR3 extends over 16 amino acids. The V gene end was trimmed by 5 bases and the J gene end by 5 bases; junction bases not matched to a gene: 13. In germline, CDR1 is KGHSH, CDR2 LQKENI. The CDR3 here is CASSSLGGGAGHEQYF. CDR3 bases: TGTGCCAGCTCATCCCTTGGCGGGGGGGCCGGTCACGAGCAGTACTTC.

This chain joins TRBV7-9 and TRBJ1-2, with D unclear. The CDR3 spans 15 residues. CDR1 is SEHNR, CDR2 FQNEAQ, per germline (reference sequence). V shed 5 bases and J shed 2 bases, with 15 bases lying between them. The CDR3, as DNA: TGTGCCAGCAGCCGAGGAGGCGACAACAACTATGGCTACACCTTC. Residues: CASSRGGDNNYGYTF.